The rows below give T cell receptor beta chains drawn from one sample of a study of beta chain features in type 1 diabetes. Libraries were prepared by immunoSEQ multiplex PCR; TCRdb keeps only in-frame clonotypes and omits some of them. The sample lists 150,000 or so clones, under 60% occurring once. Sequencing was done on a sample of Tregs from blood. These receptors originate from a man aged 18 to 29 in good health. Both conserved end residues are part of each CDR3. Each record gives: clone size, V gene, J gene, D gene, CDR3 protein, CDR3 DNA. A D gene is named only where the DNA matches it firmly. Size values are once, few and many counts, or a class for expanded clones, and some rows have none.

.,TRBV7-2,TRBJ2-7,.,CASSFQSGGVPIEQYF,TGTGCCAGCAGCTTCCAATCAGGAGGGGTACCGATAGAGCAGTACTTC
.,TRBV7-2,TRBJ2-7,.,CASAAGQDGSYEQYF,TGTGCCAGCGCCGCAGGGCAGGACGGTTCCTACGAGCAGTACTTC
.,TRBV10-3,TRBJ1-1,.,CAISDSLPGTEAFF,TGTGCCATCAGTGATTCTCTCCCCGGCACTGAAGCTTTCTTT
few,TRBV23-1,TRBJ2-4,.,CASSQSIDKAIAKNIQYF,TGCGCCAGCAGTCAATCGATTGATAAAGCGATAGCCAAAAACATTCAGTACTTC
.,TRBV20-1,TRBJ1-2,.,CSATGRYGYTF,TGCAGTGCCACAGGGCGCTATGGCTACACCTTC
.,TRBV2,TRBJ2-5,TRBD2,CASSGLAGGRETQYF,TGTGCCAGCAGCGGACTAGCGGGAGGGAGGGAGACCCAGTACTTC
once,TRBV10-2,TRBJ2-4,.,CASSGYRAESIQYF,TGCGCCAGCAGTGGGTACAGGGCGGAGAGCATTCAGTACTTC
few,TRBV5-4,TRBJ2-7,.,CASSSQGYEQYF,TGTGCCAGCAGCTCACAGGGTTACGAGCAGTACTTC
.,TRBV6-6,TRBJ1-1,TRBD1,CASISGMGQGNTEAFF,TGTGCCAGCATCTCCGGTATGGGACAGGGTAACACTGAAGCTTTCTTT
few,TRBV28,TRBJ1-2,TRBD1,CASRLQGSDGYTF,TGTGCCAGCAGACTACAGGGGAGTGATGGCTACACCTTC
few,TRBV4-2,TRBJ2-7,TRBD2,CASSQGGGTYEQYF,TGTGCCAGCAGCCAAGGCGGGGGTACCTACGAGCAGTACTTC
.,TRBV20-1,TRBJ1-1,.,CSALQGTEAFF,TGCAGTGCCCTACAGGGCACTGAAGCTTTCTTT
.,TRBV7-2,TRBJ2-2,TRBD1,CASSPGTGDTGELFF,TGTGCCAGCAGCCCCGGGACAGGGGACACCGGGGAGCTGTTTTTT
.,TRBV7-9,TRBJ2-3,TRBD2,CAISGLAGATDTQYF,TGTGCAATATCCGGACTAGCGGGAGCGACAGATACGCAGTATTTT
.,TRBV19,TRBJ2-7,TRBD2,CASSARAGAYEQYF,TGTGCCAGTAGTGCCCGAGCGGGAGCCTACGAGCAGTACTTC
.,TRBV29-1,TRBJ1-1,TRBD1,CSVAQGATEAFF,TGCAGCGTGGCGCAGGGGGCGACTGAAGCTTTCTTT
.,TRBV5-6,TRBJ2-7,TRBD2,CASSLGLAGASSYEQYF,TGTGCCAGCAGCTTGGGACTAGCGGGAGCTTCGTCCTACGAGCAGTACTTC
.,TRBV10-3,TRBJ1-4,TRBD1,CAAGQGTEKLFF,TGTGCCGCGGGACAGGGTACCGAAAAACTGTTTTTT
few,TRBV2,TRBJ1-2,.,CASSGRPLNYGYTF,TGTGCCAGCAGTGGCAGGCCACTTAACTATGGCTACACCTTC
few,TRBV5-6,TRBJ1-3,.,CASSVSAGNTIYF,TGTGCCAGCAGCGTATCGGCTGGAAACACCATATATTTT
.,TRBV28,TRBJ1-1,.,CASREGIGTEAFF,TGTGCCAGCAGGGAGGGGATCGGCACTGAAGCTTTCTTT
.,TRBV28,TRBJ2-7,TRBD1,CASSEGQAYEQYF,TGTGCCAGCAGCGAGGGACAGGCCTACGAGCAGTACTTC
.,TRBV6-5,TRBJ2-5,.,CASSRVGEQYF,TGTGCCAGCTCCAGGGTAGGAGAGCAGTACTTC
.,TRBV7-9,TRBJ2-5,TRBD2,CASSLREGETQYF,TGTGCCAGCAGCTTACGGGAGGGCGAGACCCAGTACTTC
.,TRBV5-6,TRBJ1-1,TRBD1,CASSGTGVNTEAFF,TGTGCCAGCAGCGGGACAGGGGTGAACACTGAAGCTTTCTTT
few,TRBV7-2,TRBJ2-7,TRBD1,CASSIGTGGYEQYF,TGTGCCAGCAGCATCGGGACAGGGGGCTACGAGCAGTACTTC
.,TRBV19,TRBJ2-7,.,CASSIVKTSTEQYF,TGTGCCAGTAGTATTGTCAAGACTTCCACCGAGCAGTACTTC
.,TRBV9,TRBJ2-5,TRBD2,CASSVGFRTSGRETQYF,TGTGCCAGCAGCGTAGGTTTTCGGACTAGCGGGAGAGAGACCCAGTACTTC
.,TRBV5-1,TRBJ2-1,.,CASSLEVGGPYEQFF,TGCGCCAGCAGCTTGGAAGTTGGAGGGCCCTATGAGCAGTTCTTC
.,TRBV19,TRBJ1-6,.,CASSLFWGLKNSPLHF,TGTGCCAGTAGTCTCTTCTGGGGCCTGAAGAATTCACCCCTCCACTTT
.,TRBV29-1,TRBJ2-7,.,CSVEGAYEQYF,TGCAGCGTTGAAGGGGCGTACGAGCAGTACTTC
.,TRBV30,TRBJ1-2,.,CAWTAGNYGYTF,TGTGCCTGGACAGCAGGGAACTATGGCTACACCTTC
.,TRBV18,TRBJ2-7,TRBD2,CASSPQGASGRYEQYF,TGTGCCAGCTCACCTCAAGGGGCTAGCGGGCGCTACGAGCAGTACTTC
.,TRBV7-6,TRBJ2-2,.,CASSLRLGLGGNTGELFF,TGTGCCAGCAGCCTCCGGTTGGGTCTGGGAGGGAACACCGGGGAGCTGTTTTTT
few,TRBV7-2,TRBJ2-1,TRBD1,CASSRIQGNEQFF,TGTGCCAGCAGCCGAATACAGGGGAATGAGCAGTTCTTC
.,TRBV7-9,TRBJ2-5,TRBD1,CASSLDRGRAQYF,TGTGCCAGCAGCTTAGACAGGGGAAGAGCCCAGTACTTC
once,TRBV7-3,TRBJ2-1,.,CASSFSRSSYNEQFF,TGTGCCAGCAGCTTTTCCCGTAGCTCCTACAATGAGCAGTTCTTC
.,TRBV5-6,TRBJ1-1,TRBD1,CASSSPGTGLNTEAFF,TGTGCCAGCAGCAGTCCCGGGACAGGGTTGAACACTGAAGCTTTCTTT
.,TRBV4-1,TRBJ1-2,.,CASSQDAVSNYGYTF,TGCGCCAGCAGCCAAGATGCGGTATCTAACTATGGCTACACCTTC
.,TRBV7-2,TRBJ1-2,.,CASSLGVNYGYTF,TGTGCCAGCAGCTTAGGAGTTAACTATGGCTACACCTTC
.,TRBV2,TRBJ1-2,TRBD1,CASNYATGLVF,TGTGCCAGCAACTACGCGACAGGGCTCGTCTTC
.,TRBV28,TRBJ2-1,.,CASSSDERQFF,TGTGCCAGCAGTTCCGATGAGAGGCAGTTCTTC